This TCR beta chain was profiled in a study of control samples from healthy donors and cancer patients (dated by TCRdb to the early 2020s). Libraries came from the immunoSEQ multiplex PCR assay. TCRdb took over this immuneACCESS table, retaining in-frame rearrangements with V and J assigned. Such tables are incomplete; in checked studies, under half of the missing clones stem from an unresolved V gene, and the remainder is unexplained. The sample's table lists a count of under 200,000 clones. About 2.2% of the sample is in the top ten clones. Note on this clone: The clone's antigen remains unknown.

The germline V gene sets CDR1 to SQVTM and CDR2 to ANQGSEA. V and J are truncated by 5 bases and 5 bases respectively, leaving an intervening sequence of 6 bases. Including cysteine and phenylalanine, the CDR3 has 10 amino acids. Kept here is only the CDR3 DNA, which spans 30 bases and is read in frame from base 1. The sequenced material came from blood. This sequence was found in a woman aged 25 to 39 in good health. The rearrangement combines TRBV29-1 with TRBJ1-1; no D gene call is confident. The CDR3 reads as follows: CSVSGTEAFF. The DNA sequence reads TGCAGCGTTTCGGGGACTGAAGCTTTCTTT. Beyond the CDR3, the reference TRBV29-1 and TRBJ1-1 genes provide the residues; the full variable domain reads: SAVISQKPSRDICQRGTSLTIQCQVDSQVTMMFWYRQQPGQSLTLIATANQGSEATYESGFVIDKFPISRPNLTFSTLTVSNMSPEDSSIYLCSVSGTEAFFGQGTRLTVV.